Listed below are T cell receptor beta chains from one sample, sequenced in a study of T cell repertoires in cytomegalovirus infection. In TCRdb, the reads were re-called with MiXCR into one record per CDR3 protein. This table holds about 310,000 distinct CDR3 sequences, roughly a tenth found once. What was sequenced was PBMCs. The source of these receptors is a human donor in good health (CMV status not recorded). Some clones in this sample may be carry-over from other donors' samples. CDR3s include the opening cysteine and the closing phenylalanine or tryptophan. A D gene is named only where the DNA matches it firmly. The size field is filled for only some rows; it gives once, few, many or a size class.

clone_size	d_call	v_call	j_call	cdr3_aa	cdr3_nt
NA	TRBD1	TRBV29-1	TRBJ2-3	CSVVDRGFFQTDTQYF	TGCAGCGTGGTGGACAGGGGGTTTTTCCAAACAGATACGCAGTATTTT
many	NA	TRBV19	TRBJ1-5	CASKGPGNQPQHF	TGTGCCAGTAAAGGCCCGGGGAATCAGCCCCAGCATTTT
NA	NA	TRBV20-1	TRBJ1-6	CSARRSILRTENSPLHF	TGCAGTGCTAGGAGAAGTATCCTCCGGACAGAGAATTCACCCCTCCACTTT
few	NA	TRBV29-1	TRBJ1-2	CSVEDHTHYGYTF	TGCAGCGTGGAAGATCATACCCACTATGGCTACACCTTC
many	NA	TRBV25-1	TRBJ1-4	CASSEHRVVDEKLFF	TGTGCCAGCAGTGAGCACAGGGTAGTGGATGAAAAACTGTTTTTT
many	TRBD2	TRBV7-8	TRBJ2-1	CASSLALAGGAGEQFF	TGTGCCAGCAGCTTAGCATTAGCGGGGGGCGCCGGTGAGCAGTTCTTC
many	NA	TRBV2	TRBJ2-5	CASSEGRETQYF	TGTGCCAGCAGTGAAGGGAGGGAGACCCAGTACTTC
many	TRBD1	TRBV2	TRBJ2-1	CASSDAGGSYNEQFF	TGTGCCAGCAGTGACGCAGGGGGCTCCTACAATGAGCAGTTCTTC
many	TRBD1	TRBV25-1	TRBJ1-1	CASLTGETNTEAFF	TGTGCCAGCCTAACAGGGGAAACGAACACTGAAGCTTTCTTT
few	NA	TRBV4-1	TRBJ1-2	CASSQDFTLGDGGYTF	TGCGCCAGCAGCCAAGATTTTACCCTCGGGGATGGGGGCTACACCTTC
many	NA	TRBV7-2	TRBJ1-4	CASSLGGGRSNEKLFF	TGTGCCAGCAGCTTAGGTGGCGGGAGATCTAATGAAAAACTGTTTTTT
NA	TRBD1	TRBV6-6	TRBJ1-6	CASSYSLTGDNSPLHF	TGTGCCAGCAGTTACTCGCTAACAGGGGATAATTCACCCCTCCACTTT
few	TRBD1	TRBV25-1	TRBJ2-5	CASIGQGASRTQYF	TGTGCCAGCATCGGACAGGGGGCGTCCCGGACCCAGTACTTC
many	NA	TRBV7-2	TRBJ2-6	CASRPPRGSGANVLTF	TGTGCCAGCAGGCCCCCAAGGGGCTCTGGGGCCAACGTCCTGACTTTC
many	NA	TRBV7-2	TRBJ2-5	CASSLGEIETQYF	TGTGCCAGCAGCTTAGGAGAAATTGAGACCCAGTACTTC
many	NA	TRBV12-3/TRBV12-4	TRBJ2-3	CASSTPDTQYF	TGTGCCAGCAGTACCCCGGATACGCAGTATTTT
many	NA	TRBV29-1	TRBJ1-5	CSASRVGQPQHF	TGCAGCGCCTCTAGGGTAGGACAGCCCCAGCATTTT
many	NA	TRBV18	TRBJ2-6	CASSPFEGTRSGANVLTF	TGTGCCAGCTCACCATTTGAAGGGACCCGCTCTGGGGCCAACGTCCTGACTTTC
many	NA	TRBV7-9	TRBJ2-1	CASSPPGYSYNEQFF	TGTGCCAGCAGCCCACCGGGTTACTCCTACAATGAGCAGTTCTTC
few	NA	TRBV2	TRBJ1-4	CASSDGTVNEKLFF	TGTGCCAGCAGCGACGGGACTGTAAATGAAAAACTGTTTTTT
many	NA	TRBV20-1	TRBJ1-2	CSAAENYGYTF	TGCAGTGCTGCAGAGAACTATGGCTACACCTTC
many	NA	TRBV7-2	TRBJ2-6	CASSLGNSGANVLTF	TGTGCCAGCAGCTTAGGCAACTCTGGGGCCAACGTCCTGACTTTC
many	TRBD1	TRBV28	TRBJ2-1	CASTSPGGVQFF	TGTGCCAGCACCTCCCCAGGGGGCGTGCAGTTCTTC
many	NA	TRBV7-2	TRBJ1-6	CASSLRASSYNSPLHF	TGTGCCAGCAGCTTACGGGCTAGCTCCTATAATTCACCCCTCCACTTT
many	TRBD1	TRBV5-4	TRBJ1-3	CASSPGTAISGNTIYF	TGTGCCAGCAGCCCTGGGACAGCTATTTCTGGAAACACCATATATTTT
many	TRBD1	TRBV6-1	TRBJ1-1	CASGTDRARSTEAFF	TGTGCCAGCGGAACTGACAGGGCTCGGAGTACTGAAGCTTTCTTT
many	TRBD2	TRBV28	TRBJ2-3	CASSFPGLAVHTDTQYF	TGTGCCAGCAGTTTCCCTGGACTAGCGGTACACACAGATACGCAGTATTTT
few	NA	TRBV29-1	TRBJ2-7	CSVTSGSYEQYF	TGCAGCGTTACGTCAGGCTCCTACGAGCAGTACTTC
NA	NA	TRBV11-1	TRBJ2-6	CASSLRQTNVLTF	TGTGCCAGCAGCTTAAGACAGACCAACGTCCTGACTTTC
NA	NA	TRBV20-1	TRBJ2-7	CSAGGETYEQYF	TGCAGTGCGGGCGGAGAAACCTACGAGCAGTACTTC
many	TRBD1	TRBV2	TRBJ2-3	CASSVEGAADTQYF	TGTGCCAGCAGTGTTGAGGGGGCCGCAGATACGCAGTATTTT
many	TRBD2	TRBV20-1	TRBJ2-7	CSARGIATTSGGFYEQYF	TGCAGTGCTAGAGGGATTGCCACGACTAGCGGGGGATTTTACGAGCAGTACTTC
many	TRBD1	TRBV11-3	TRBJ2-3	CASSLGTGVQTDTQYF	TGTGCCAGCAGCTTGGGGACAGGGGTTCAAACAGATACGCAGTATTTT
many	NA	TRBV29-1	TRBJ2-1	CSSTALGHRGEQFF	TGCAGCTCGACGGCCCTCGGCCACCGGGGTGAGCAGTTCTTC
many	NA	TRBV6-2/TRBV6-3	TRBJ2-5	CASSYLTGLEETQYF	TGTGCCAGCAGTTACTTGACAGGATTAGAAGAGACCCAGTACTTC
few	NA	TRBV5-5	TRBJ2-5	CASSGVRGTRETQYF	TGTGCCAGCAGTGGGGTACGGGGAACGCGAGAGACCCAGTACTTC
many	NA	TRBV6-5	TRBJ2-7	CASSYLAEQYF	TGTGCCAGCAGTTACCTGGCGGAGCAGTACTTC
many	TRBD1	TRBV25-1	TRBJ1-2	CASSRRGQSTYGYTF	TGTGCCAGCTCAAGGCGGGGACAGAGTACCTATGGCTACACCTTC
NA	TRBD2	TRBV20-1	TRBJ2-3	CSKLAGITDTQYF	TGCAGTAAACTAGCGGGGATCACAGATACGCAGTATTTT
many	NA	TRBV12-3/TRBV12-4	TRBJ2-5	CASSLSSLGETQYF	TGTGCCAGCAGTTTGTCTTCCCTAGGAGAGACCCAGTACTTC
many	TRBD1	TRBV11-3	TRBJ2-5	CASSQRQGETQYF	TGTGCCAGCAGCCAACGACAGGGGGAGACCCAGTACTTC
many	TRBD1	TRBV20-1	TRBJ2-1	CSAFRDRGNEQFF	TGCAGTGCTTTCCGGGACAGGGGGAATGAGCAGTTCTTC
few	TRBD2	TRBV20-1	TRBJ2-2	CSARRPSGGDTGELFF	TGCAGTGCTAGGCGGCCTAGCGGGGGGGACACCGGGGAGCTGTTTTTT
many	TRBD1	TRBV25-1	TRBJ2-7	CASSDVGQGAWEQYF	TGTGCCAGCAGTGATGTCGGGCAGGGGGCATGGGAGCAGTACTTC
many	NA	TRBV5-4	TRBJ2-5	CASSSGAVQETQYF	TGTGCCAGCAGCTCTGGGGCAGTACAAGAGACCCAGTACTTC
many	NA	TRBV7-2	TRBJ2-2	CASSLVGRDTGELFF	TGTGCCAGCAGCTTAGTAGGCAGGGACACCGGGGAGCTGTTTTTT
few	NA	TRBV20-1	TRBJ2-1	CSARDPGGDNEQFF	TGCAGTGCTAGAGATCCCGGCGGTGACAATGAGCAGTTCTTC
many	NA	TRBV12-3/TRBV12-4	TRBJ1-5	CASSFPQENQPQHF	TGTGCCAGCAGTTTCCCACAGGAAAATCAGCCCCAGCATTTT
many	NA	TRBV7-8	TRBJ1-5	CASSDTTGSSNQPQHF	TGTGCCAGCAGCGATACGACAGGATCTAGCAATCAGCCCCAGCATTTT
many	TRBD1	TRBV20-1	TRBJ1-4	CSARTPGQREKLFF	TGCAGTGCTAGGACGCCGGGACAGCGGGAAAAACTGTTTTTT
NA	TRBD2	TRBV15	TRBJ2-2	CATSSLAGSNTGELFF	TGTGCCACCAGCAGTCTAGCGGGGTCGAACACCGGGGAGCTGTTTTTT
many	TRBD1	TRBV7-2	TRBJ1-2	CASSPPGQGRDGYTF	TGTGCCAGCAGCCCACCGGGACAGGGAAGGGATGGCTACACCTTC
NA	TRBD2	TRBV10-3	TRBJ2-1	CAITGTSGGLSYNEQFF	TGTGCCATCACCGGGACTAGCGGGGGTTTATCCTACAATGAGCAGTTCTTC